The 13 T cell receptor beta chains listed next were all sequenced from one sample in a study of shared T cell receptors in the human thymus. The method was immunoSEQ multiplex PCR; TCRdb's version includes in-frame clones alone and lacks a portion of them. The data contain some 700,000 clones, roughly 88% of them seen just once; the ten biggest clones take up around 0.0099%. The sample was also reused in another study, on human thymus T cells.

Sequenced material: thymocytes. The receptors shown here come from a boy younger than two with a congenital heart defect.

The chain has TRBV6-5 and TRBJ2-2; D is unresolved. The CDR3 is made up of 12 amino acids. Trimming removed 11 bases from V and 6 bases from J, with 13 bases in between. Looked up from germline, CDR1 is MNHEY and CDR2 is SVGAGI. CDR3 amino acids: CAPTSSPGELFF. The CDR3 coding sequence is TGTGCCCCCACTTCAAGTCCCGGGGAGCTGTTTTTT.

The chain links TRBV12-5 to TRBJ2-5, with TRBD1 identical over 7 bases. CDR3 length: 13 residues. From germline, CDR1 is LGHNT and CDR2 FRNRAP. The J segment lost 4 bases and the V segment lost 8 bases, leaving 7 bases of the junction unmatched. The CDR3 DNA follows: TGTGCTAGTCTGGGGACAGTCCCAGAGACCCAGTACTTC. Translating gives CASLGTVPETQYF.

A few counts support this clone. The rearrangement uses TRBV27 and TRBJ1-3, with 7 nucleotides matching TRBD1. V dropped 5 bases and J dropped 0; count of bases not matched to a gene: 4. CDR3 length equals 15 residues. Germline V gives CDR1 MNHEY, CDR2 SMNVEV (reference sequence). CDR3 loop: CASSPGTVSGNTIYF. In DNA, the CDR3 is TGTGCCAGCAGTCCTGGGACAGTCTCTGGAAACACCATATATTTT.

CDR3 protein: CASGLGYGFEQFF. The CDR3 DNA reads TGTGCTAGTGGTTTGGGCTACGGTTTTGAGCAGTTCTTC. The rearrangement uses TRBV12-5 and TRBJ2-1; D not resolved. Germline CDR1 is LGHNT and CDR2 is FRNRAP. V was pared by 1 base and J by 9 bases, with 10 bases between. This CDR3 is built from 13 residues.

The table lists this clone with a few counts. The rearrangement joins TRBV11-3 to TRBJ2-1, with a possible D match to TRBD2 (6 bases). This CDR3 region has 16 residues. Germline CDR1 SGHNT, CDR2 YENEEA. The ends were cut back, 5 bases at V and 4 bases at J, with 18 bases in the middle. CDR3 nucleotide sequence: TGTGCCAGCAGCGGCAGGTCCCCTAGCGCGTACAATGAGCAGTTCTTC. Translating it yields CASSGRSPSAYNEQFF.

For the CDR3, the DNA is TGTGCCAGCGGGGACAGGGTAGTTCTACTAGCGGGAGGAGAAGAGACCCAGTACTTC. Residues: CASGDRVVLLAGGEETQYF. The rearrangement links TRBV7-9 to TRBJ2-5, with TRBD2 matching 12 bases. Germline assignment: CDR1 SEHNR and CDR2 FQNEAQ (reference sequence). V was pared by 8 bases and J by 3 bases, with 19 bases of the junction left unmatched. The CDR3 is 19 amino acids.

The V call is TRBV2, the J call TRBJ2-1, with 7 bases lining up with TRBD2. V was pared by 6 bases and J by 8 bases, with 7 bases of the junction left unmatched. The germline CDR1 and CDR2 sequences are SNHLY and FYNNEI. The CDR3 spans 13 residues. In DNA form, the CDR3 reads TGTGCCAGCAGGACCCTCCTAGCGGATGAGCAGTTCTTC. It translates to CASRTLLADEQFF.

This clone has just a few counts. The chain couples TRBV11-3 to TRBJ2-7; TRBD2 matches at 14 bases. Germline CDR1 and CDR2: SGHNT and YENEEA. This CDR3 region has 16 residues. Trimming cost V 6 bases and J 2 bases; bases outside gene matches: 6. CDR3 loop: CASSMTSGRAPYEQYF. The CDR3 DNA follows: TGTGCCAGCAGTATGACTAGCGGGAGGGCTCCCTACGAGCAGTACTTC.

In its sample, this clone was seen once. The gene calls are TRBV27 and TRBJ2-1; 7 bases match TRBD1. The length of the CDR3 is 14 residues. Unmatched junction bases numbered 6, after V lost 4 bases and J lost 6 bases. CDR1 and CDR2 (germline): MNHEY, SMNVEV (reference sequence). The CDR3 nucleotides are TGTGCCAGCAGTTACTCGACAGGGCCCAATGAGCAGTTCTTC. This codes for CASSYSTGPNEQFF.

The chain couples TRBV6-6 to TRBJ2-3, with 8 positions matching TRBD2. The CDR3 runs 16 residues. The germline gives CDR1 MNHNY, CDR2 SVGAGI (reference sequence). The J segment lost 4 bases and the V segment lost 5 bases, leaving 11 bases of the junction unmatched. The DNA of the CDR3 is TGTGCCAGCAGTAAGGTTTACGGGAGGGCCCCAGATACGCAGTATTTT. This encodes CASSKVYGRAPDTQYF.

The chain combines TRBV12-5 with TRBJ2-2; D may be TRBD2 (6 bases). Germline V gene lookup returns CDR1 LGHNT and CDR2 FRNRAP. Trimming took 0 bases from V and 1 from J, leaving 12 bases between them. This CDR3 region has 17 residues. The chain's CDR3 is CASGLVPGAKNTGELFF. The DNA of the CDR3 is TGTGCTAGTGGTTTGGTTCCGGGAGCGAAGAACACCGGGGAGCTGTTTTTT.

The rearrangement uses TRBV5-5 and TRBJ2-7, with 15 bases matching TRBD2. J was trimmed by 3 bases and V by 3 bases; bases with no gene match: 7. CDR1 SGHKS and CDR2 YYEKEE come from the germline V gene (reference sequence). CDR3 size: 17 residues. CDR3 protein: CASSCEGLAGGGYEQYF. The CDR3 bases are TGTGCCAGCAGCTGCGAGGGACTAGCGGGAGGAGGCTACGAGCAGTACTTC.

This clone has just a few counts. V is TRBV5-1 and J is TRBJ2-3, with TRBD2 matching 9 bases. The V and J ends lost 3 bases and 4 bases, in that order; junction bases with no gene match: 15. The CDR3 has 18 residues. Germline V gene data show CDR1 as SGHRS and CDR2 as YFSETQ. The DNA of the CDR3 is TGCGCCAGCAGCTGGCCGGGGCAGCGGGAGGCGGGGGCAGATACGCAGTATTTT. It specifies CASSWPGQREAGADTQYF.